Sequencing of this T cell receptor (beta chain) was carried out in a study of T cells expressing NK-cell markers. In the study overall: Sorted T-cell subsets CD3+CD56+NKG2C+, CD3+CD56+NKG2C- and CD3+CD56-NKG2C+ were TCR beta-sequenced. Sequenced donors, eight in total, included seven who were HCMV-seropositive and one who was seronegative.

This CDR3 comprises 14 residues. CDR1 LGHNA and CDR2 YNFKEQ come from the germline V gene. Reanalyzing the 5' RACE reads, TCRdb keeps one entry per CDR3 protein, without DNA. The sample table sets out 150,000 or so distinct CDR3 sequences. The sequenced material came from blood T cells: a sorted CD56 or NKG2C T cell subset, CD4+ or CD8+ T cells, or bulk PBMC T cells (not recorded which). J is TRBJ1-2 and V is TRBV4-2; TCRdb outputs TRBD1, but without DNA this stays unchecked. The TCR originated in a woman in her fifties or sixties in good health. The CDR3 loop is CASSQPGQGWGYTF.